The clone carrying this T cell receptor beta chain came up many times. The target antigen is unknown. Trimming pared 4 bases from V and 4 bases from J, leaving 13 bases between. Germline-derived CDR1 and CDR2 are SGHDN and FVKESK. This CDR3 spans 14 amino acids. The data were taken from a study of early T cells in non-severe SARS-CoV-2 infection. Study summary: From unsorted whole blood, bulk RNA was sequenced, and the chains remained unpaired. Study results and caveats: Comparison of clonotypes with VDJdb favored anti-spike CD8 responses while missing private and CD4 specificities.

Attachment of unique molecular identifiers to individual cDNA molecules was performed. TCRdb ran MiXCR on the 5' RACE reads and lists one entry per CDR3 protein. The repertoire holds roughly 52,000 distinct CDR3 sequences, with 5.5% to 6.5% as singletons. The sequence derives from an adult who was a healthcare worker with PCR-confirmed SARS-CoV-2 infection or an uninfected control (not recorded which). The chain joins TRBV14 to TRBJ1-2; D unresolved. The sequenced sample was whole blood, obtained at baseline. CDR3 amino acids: CASSPETDLYGYTF. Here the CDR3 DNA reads TGTGCCAGCAGCCCGGAGACGGATCTCTATGGCTACACCTTC.